This TCR beta chain was sequenced in a study of a mutant IDH1 vaccine in newly diagnosed glioma. Study background: Males made up roughly 62% and females about 40% of treated patients, whose mean age was 40.4 years.

The time point is: baseline, week 1 (first vaccination visit). As for treatment: pre-vaccination baseline after standard-of-care therapy. On this clone: This CDR3 is missing its conserved last phenylalanine or tryptophan, likely due to a read error. The limits of the CDR3 on the DNA are not certain, so only TCRdb's listed CDR3 is given.

TCRdb's copy holds only in-frame clones and misses some; the assay was immunoSEQ multiplex PCR. Among fewer than 65,000 clones listed, about 80% were seen once. Per the germline V gene, CDR1 is SEHNR and CDR2 is FQNEAQ (reference sequence). Both ends counted, the CDR3 spans 12 residues. The rearrangement joins TRBV7-9 to TRBJ2-7; no check of the table's D call, TRBD2, against the DNA was made. The starting material was PBMCs, obtained from a glioma patient treated with radiotherapy, temozolomide or both. This receptor was taken from a woman aged 40 to 55 with glioma. CDR3 sequence: CASSRLEPPWVL.